This T cell receptor beta chain is drawn from a study of blood T cell repertoires in COVID-19. Overall study context: Both acute and convalescent COVID-19 samples were obtained from the United States, Italy and Spain. In each case, the material was cDNA or gDNA derived from T cells, B-cell-depleted T cells, or PBMCs.

V lost 4 bases and J lost 5; bases outside the gene matches: 15. Per the germline V gene, CDR1 is LGHNA and CDR2 is YSLEER. The CDR3 covers 20 residues. As processed by the authors: Reference gene primers were amplified, and this amplification served to estimate nucleated cell counts. Repertoires were generated with immunoSEQ multiplex PCR, while TCRdb's copy carries only in-frame clones and drops some. The V and J calls and the clone size are those of that table, but D and trimming were determined from the DNA. The sample shows some 26,000 clones, 85% to 90% of them seen only once. The source material was peripheral blood. The V and J genes are TRBV4-3 and TRBJ2-3, with 16 bases identical to TRBD2. The source of this sequence is a man between 65 and 79 years old with active COVID-19. The CDR3 is CASSLLPPSGTSGGEDTQYF. CDR3 in DNA: TGCGCCAGCAGCCTCCTACCTCCCTCGGGGACTAGCGGGGGGGAAGATACGCAGTATTTT.